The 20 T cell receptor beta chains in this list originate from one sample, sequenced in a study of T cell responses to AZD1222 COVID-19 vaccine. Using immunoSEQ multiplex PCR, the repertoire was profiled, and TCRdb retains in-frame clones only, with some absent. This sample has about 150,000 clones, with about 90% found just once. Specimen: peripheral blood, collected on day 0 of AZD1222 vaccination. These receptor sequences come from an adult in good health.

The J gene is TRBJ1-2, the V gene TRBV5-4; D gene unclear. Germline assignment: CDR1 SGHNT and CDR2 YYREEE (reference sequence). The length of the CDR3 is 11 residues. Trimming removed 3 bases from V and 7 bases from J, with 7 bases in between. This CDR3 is CASSSGSGYTF. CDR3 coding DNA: TGTGCCAGCAGCTCGGGCTCTGGCTACACCTTC.

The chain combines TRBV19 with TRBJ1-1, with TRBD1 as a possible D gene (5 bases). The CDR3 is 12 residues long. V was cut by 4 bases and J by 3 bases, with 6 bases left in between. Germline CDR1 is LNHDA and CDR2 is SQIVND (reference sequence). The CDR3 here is CASSRGDTEAFF. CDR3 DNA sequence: TGTGCCAGTAGTAGGGGGGACACTGAAGCTTTCTTT. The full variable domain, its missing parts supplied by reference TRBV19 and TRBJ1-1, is DGGITQSPKYLFRKEGQNVTLSCEQNLNHDAMYWYRQDPGQGLRLIYYSQIVNDFQKGDIAEGYSVSREKKESFPLTVTSAQKNPTAFYLCASSRGDTEAFFGQGTRLTVV.

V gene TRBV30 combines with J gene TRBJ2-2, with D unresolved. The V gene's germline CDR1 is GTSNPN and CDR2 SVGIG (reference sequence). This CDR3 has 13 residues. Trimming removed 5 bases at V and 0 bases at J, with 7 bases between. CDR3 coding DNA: TGTGCCTGGGACACTGCGAACACCGGGGAGCTGTTTTTT. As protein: CAWDTANTGELFF.

Here the CDR3 reads CASSSGTGAEKLFF. CDR3 nucleotides: TGTGCCAGCAGCTCCGGGACAGGGGCCGAAAAACTGTTTTTT. The chain joins TRBV7-9 to TRBJ1-4, with 10 positions matching TRBD1. V gave up 4 bases and J gave up 8 bases; unmatched junction bases: 4. CDR1 is SEHNR, CDR2 FQNEAQ, per germline (reference sequence). The CDR3 covers 14 residues.

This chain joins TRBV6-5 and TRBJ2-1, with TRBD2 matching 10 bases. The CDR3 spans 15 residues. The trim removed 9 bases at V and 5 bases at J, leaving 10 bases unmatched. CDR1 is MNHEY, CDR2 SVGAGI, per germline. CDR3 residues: CARFKVAGGNNEQFF. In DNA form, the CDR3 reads TGTGCCAGATTTAAAGTAGCGGGAGGCAACAATGAGCAGTTCTTC.

The CDR3 here is CASSFTRYNEQFF. In nucleotides, the CDR3 is TGTGCCAGCAGTTTCACCAGATACAATGAGCAGTTCTTC. V gene TRBV12-3 or TRBV12-4 combines with J gene TRBJ2-1; D is unresolved. V was clipped by 3 bases and J by 4 bases, with 7 bases between them. The CDR3 spans 13 residues.

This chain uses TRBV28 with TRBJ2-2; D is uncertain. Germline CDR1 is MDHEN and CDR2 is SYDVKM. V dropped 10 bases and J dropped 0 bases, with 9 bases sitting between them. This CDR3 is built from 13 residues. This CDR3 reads CAIGRTNTGELFF. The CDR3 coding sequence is TGTGCCATCGGACGGACGAACACCGGGGAGCTGTTTTTT. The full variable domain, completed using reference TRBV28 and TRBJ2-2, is DVKVTQSSRYLVKRTGEKVFLECVQDMDHENMFWYRQDPGLGLRLIYFSYDVKMKEKGDIPEGYSVSREKKERFSLILESASTNQTSMYLCAIGRTNTGELFFGEGSRLTVL.

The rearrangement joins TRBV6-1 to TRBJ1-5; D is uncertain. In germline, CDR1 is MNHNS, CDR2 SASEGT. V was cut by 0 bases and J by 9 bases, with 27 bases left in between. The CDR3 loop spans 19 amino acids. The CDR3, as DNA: TGTGCCAGCAGTGAAGCCCTCCTTGGGCCCCACTATTTTAGTCGGCCCCAGCATTTT. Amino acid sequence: CASSEALLGPHYFSRPQHF.

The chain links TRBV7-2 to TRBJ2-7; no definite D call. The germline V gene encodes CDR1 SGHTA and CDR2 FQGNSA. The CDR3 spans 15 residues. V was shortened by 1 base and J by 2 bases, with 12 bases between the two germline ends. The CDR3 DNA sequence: TGTGCCAGCAGCTTAGACAGTGATCCTACCTACGAGCAGTACTTC. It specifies CASSLDSDPTYEQYF.

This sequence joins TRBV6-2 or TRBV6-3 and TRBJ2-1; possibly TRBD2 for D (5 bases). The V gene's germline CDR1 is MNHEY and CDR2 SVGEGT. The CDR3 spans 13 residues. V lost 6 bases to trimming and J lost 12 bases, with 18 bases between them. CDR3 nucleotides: TGTGCCAGCAGCCCCGCCCGAGGGAGCGCGCAGTTCTTC. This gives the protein CASSPARGSAQFF.

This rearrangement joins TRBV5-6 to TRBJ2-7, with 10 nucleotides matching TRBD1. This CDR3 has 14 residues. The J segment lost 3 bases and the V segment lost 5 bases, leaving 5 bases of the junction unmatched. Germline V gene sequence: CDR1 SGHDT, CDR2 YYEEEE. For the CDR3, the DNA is TGTGCCAGCAGGCTGGGGACAGGGGACTACGAGCAGTACTTC. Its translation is CASRLGTGDYEQYF.

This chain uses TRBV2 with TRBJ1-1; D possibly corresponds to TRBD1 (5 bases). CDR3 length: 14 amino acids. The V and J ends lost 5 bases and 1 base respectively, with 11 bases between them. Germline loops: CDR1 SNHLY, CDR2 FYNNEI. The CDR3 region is CASSRDSSNTEAFF. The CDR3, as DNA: TGTGCCAGCAGTCGGGACTCGTCGAACACTGAAGCTTTCTTT.

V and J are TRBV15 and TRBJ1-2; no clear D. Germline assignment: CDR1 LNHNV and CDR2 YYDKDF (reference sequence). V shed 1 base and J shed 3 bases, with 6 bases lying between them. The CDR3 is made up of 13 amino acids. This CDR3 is CATSRGLDYGYTF. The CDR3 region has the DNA TGTGCCACCAGCAGAGGCCTCGACTATGGCTACACCTTC.

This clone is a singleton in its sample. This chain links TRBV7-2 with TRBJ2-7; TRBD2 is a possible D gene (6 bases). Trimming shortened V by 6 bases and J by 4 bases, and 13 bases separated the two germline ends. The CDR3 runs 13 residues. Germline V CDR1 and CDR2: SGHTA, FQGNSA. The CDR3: CASSDGGVYEQYF. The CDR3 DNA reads TGTGCCAGCAGTGACGGGGGAGTTTACGAGCAGTACTTC.

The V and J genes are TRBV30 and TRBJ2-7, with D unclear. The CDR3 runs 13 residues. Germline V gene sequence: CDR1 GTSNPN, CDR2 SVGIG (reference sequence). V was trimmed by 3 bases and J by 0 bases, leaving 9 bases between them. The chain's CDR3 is CAWRLLSSYEQYF. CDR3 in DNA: TGTGCCTGGAGGCTACTGAGCTCCTACGAGCAGTACTTC.

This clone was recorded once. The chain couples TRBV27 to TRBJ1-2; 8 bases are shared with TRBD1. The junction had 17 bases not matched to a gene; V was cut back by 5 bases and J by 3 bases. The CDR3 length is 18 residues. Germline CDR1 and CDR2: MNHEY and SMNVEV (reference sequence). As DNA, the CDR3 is TGTGCCAGCAGTCCATGGACAGGGAGGATTTATGGTGACTATGGCTACACCTTC. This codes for CASSPWTGRIYGDYGYTF.

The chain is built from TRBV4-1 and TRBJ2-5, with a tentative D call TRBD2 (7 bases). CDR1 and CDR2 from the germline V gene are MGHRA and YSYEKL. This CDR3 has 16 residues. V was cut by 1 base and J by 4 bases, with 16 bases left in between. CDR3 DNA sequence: TGCGCCAGCAGCCAAGGTCCGGCCGCGGGGGCAGAGACCCAGTACTTC. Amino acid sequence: CASSQGPAAGAETQYF.

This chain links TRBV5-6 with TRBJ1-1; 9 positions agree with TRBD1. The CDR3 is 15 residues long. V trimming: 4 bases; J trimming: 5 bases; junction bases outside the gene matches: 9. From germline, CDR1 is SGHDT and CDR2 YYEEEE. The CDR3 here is CASSPQGAHATEAFF. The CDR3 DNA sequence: TGTGCCAGCAGCCCACAGGGGGCGCATGCAACTGAAGCTTTCTTT.

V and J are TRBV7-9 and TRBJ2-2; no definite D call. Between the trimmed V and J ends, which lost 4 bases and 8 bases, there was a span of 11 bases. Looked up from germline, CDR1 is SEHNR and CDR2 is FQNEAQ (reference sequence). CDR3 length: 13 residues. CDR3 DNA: TGTGCCAGCAGCTCCCTCCGTTCGGGGGAGCTGTTTTTT. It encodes CASSSLRSGELFF. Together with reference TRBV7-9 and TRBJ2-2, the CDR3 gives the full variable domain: DTGVSQNPRHKITKRGQNVTFRCDPISEHNRLYWYRQTLGQGPEFLTYFQNEAQLEKSRLLSDRFSAERPKGSFSTLEIQRTEQGDSAMYLCASSSLRSGELFFGEGSRLTVL.

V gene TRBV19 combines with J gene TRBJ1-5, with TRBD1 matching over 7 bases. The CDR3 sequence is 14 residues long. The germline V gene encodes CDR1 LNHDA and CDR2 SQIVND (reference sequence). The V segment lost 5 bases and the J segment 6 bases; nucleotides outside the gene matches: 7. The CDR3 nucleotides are TGTGCCAGTAGTGTGACAGGGAACGGTCAGCCCCAGCATTTT. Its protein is CASSVTGNGQPQHF.